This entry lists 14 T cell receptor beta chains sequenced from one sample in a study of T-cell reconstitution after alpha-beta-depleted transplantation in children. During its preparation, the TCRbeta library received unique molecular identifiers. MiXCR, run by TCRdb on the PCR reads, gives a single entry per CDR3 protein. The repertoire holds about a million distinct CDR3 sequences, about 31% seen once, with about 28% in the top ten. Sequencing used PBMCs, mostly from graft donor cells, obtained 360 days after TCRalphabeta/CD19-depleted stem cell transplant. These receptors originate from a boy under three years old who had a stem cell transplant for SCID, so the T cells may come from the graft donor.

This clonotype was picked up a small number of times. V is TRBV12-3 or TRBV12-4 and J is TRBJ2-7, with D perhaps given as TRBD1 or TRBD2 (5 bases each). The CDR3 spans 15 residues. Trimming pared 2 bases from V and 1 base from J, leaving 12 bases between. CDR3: CASSLRWDGSYEQYF. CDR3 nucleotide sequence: TGTGCCAGCAGTTTACGGTGGGACGGATCCTACGAGCAGTACTTC.

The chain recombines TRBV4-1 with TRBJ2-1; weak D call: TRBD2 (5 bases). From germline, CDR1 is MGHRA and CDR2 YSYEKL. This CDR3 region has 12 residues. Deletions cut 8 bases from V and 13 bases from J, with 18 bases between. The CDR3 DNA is TGCGCCAGCGGCAAGATACCGGGATTACAGTTCTTC. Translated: CASGKIPGLQFF.

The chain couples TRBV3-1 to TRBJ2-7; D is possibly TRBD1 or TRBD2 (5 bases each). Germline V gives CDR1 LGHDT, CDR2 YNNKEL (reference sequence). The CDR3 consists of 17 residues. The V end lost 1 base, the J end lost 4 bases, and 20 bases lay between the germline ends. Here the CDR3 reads CASSQGRGTGPSYEQYF. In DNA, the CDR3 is TGTGCCAGCAGCCAAGGCCGGGGAACAGGCCCCAGTTACGAGCAGTACTTC.

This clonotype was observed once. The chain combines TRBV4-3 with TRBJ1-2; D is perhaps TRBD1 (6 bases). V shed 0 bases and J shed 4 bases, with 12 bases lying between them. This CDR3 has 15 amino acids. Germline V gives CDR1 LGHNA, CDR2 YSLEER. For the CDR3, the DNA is TGCGCCAGCAGCCAAGATAAGGGGGGTCGCTATGGCTACACCTTC. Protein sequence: CASSQDKGGRYGYTF.

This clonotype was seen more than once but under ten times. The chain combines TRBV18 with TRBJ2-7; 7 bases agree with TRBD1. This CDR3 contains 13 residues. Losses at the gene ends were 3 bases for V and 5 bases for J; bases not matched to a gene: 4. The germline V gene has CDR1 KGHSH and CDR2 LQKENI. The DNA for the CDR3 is TGTGCCAGCTCACCGGACAGGACCCACGAGCAGTACTTC. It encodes CASSPDRTHEQYF.

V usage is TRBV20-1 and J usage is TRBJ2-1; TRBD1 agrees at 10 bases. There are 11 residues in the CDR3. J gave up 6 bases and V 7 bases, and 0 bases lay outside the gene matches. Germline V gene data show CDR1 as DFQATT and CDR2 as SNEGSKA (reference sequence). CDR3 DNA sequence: TGCAGTGGGGACAGGGGCAATGAGCAGTTCTTC. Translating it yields CSGDRGNEQFF.

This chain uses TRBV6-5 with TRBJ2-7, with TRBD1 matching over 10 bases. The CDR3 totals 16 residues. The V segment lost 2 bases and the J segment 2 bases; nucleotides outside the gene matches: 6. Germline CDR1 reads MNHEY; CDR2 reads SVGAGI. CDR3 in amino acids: CASSYARTGGPYEQYF. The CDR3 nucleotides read TGTGCCAGCAGTTACGCCCGGACAGGGGGGCCCTACGAGCAGTACTTC.

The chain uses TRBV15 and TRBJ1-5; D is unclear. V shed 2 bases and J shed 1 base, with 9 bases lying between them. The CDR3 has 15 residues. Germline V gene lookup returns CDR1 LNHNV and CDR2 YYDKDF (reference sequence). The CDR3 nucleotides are TGTGCCACCAGCAGATCAAGGACGAGCAATCAGCCCCAGCATTTT. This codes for CATSRSRTSNQPQHF.

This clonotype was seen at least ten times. This CDR3 reads CASSLTSGGSYEQYF. The CDR3 coding sequence is TGTGCCAGCAGCCTAACTAGCGGGGGCTCCTACGAGCAGTACTTC. The V gene is TRBV7-2, the J gene TRBJ2-7, with TRBD2 matching over 11 bases. The germline CDR1 and CDR2 sequences are SGHTA and FQGNSA. The CDR3 has 15 amino acids. After removal of 5 bases from V and 0 bases from J, the junction contained 3 bases not matched to a gene.

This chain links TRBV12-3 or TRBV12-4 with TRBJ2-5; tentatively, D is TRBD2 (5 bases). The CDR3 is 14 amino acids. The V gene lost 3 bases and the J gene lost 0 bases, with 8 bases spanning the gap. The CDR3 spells CASSFIANQETQYF. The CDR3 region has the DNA TGTGCCAGCAGTTTTATAGCGAACCAAGAGACCCAGTACTTC.

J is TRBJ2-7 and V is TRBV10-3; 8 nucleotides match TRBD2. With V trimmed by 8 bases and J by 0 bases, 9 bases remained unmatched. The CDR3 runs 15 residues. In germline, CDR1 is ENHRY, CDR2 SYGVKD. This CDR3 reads CAISSGRALSYEQYF. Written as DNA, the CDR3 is TGTGCCATCTCCTCCGGGAGGGCCCTCTCCTACGAGCAGTACTTC.

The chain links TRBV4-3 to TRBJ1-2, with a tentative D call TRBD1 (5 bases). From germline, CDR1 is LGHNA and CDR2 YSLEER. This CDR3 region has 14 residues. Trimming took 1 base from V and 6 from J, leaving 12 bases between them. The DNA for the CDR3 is TGCGCCAGCAGCCAAGTTCCAGGGACCCATGGCTACACCTTC. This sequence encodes CASSQVPGTHGYTF.

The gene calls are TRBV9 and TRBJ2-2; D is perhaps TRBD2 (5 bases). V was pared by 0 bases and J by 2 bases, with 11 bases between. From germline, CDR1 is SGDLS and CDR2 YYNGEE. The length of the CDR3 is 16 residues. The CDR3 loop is CASSVGGEQNTGELFF. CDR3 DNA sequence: TGTGCCAGCAGCGTAGGTGGGGAGCAAAACACCGGGGAGCTGTTTTTT.

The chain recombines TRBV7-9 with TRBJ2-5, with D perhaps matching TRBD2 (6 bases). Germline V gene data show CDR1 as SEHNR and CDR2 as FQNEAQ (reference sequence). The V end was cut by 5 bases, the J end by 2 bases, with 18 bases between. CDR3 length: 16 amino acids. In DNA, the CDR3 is TGTGCCAGCAGCGGAGGGTTGTTCGACATACAAGAGACCCAGTACTTC. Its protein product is CASSGGLFDIQETQYF.